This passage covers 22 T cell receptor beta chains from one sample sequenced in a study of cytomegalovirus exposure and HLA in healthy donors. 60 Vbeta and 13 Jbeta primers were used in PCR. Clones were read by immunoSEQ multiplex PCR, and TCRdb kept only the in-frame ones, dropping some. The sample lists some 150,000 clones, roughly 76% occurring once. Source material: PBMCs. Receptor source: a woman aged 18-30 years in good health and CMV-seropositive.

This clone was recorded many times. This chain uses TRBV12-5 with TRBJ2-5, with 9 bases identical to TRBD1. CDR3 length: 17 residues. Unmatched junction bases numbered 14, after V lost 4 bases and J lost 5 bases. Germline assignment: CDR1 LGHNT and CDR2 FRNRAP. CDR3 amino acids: CASGSTEEQGTGETQYF. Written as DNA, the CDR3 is TGTGCTAGTGGTTCCACTGAAGAACAGGGGACAGGGGAGACCCAGTACTTC.

CDR3 DNA: TGTGCCAGCAGCAAAGGGGAGGGGGCTAATGAAAAACTGTTTTTT. It codes for CASSKGEGANEKLFF. The J gene is TRBJ1-4, the V gene TRBV21-1. TRBV21-1 is annotated as a pseudogene. The CDR3 has 15 amino acids.

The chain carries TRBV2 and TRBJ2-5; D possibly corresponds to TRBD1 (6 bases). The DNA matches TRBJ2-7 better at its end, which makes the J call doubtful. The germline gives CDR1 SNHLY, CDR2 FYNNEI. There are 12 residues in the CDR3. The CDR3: CASKGDQYEQYF. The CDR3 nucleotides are TGTGCCAGCAAGGGGGATCAATACGAGCAGTACTTC.

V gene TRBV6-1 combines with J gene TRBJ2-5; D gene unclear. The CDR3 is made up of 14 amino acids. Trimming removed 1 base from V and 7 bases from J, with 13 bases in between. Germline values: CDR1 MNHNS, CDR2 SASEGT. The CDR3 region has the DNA TGTGCCAGCAGTGAAGGGTTGAGTTCTGGGACCCAGTACTTC. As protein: CASSEGLSSGTQYF.

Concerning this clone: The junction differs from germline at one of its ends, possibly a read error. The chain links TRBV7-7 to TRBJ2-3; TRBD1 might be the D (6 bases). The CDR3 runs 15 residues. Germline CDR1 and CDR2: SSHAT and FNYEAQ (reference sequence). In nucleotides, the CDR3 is TGTGCTAGCAGCTTGACGGACAGAAGCACAGATACGCAGTATTTT. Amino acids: CASSLTDRSTDTQYF.

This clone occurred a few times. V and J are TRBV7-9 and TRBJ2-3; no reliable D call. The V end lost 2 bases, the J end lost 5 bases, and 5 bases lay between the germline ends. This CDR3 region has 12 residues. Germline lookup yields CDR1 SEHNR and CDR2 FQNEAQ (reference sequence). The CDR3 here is CASSLSGDTQYF. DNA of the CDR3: TGTGCCAGCAGCTTATCAGGAGATACGCAGTATTTT.

DNA for the CDR3: TGCGCCAGCAGCTTGGTGAGGGGGCTAGGTGCCGGGGAGCTGTTTTTT. Translation gives CASSLVRGLGAGELFF. This chain connects TRBV5-1 to TRBJ2-2; TRBD1 matches 7 bases. V was pared by 0 bases and J by 6 bases, with 8 bases of the junction left unmatched. Germline values: CDR1 SGHRS, CDR2 YFSETQ. This CDR3 has 16 residues.

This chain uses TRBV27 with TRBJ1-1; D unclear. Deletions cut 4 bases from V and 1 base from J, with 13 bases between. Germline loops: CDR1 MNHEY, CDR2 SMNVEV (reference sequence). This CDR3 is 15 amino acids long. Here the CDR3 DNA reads TGTGCCAGCAGTTCCCTCGGGAGGCGGAACACTGAAGCTTTCTTT. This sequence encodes CASSSLGRRNTEAFF.

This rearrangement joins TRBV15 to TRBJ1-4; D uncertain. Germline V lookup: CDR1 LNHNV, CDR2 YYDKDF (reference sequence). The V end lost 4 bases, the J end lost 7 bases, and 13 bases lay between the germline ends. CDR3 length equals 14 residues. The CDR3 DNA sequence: TGTGCCACCAGCAACCAGAAGGAGGGTGAAAAACTGTTTTTT. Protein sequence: CATSNQKEGEKLFF.

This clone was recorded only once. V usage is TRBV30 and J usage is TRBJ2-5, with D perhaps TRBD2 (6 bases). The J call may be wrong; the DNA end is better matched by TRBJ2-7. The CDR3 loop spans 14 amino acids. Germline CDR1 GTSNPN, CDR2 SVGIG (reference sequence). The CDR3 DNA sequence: TGTGCCTGGGGGCGGGGCAGGCCATCCTACGAGCAGTACTTC. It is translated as CAWGRGRPSYEQYF.

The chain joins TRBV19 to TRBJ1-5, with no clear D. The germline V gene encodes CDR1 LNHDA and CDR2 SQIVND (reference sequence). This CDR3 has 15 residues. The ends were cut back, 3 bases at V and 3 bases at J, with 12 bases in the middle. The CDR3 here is CASSMEAGYNQPQHF. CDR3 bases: TGTGCCAGTAGTATGGAGGCGGGTTACAATCAGCCCCAGCATTTT.

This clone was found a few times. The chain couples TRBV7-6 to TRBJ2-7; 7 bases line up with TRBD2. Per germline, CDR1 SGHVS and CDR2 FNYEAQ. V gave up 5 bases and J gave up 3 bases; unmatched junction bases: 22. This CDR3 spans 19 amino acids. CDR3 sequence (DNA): TGTGCCAGCAGCCTACCAGCGGAGGGACTACCAACCTCTATCTACGAGCAGTACTTC. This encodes CASSLPAEGLPTSIYEQYF.

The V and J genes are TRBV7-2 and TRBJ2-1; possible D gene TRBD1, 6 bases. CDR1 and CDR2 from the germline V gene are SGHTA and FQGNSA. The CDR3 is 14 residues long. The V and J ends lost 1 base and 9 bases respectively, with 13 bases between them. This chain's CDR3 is CASSLGQVGSEQFF. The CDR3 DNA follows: TGTGCCAGCAGCTTAGGACAGGTGGGGTCTGAGCAGTTCTTC.

Here the CDR3 DNA reads TGTGCCAGCAGCTTAGGGACAGGGGCCAATCAGCCCCAGCATTTT. Protein: CASSLGTGANQPQHF. V usage is TRBV5-8 and J usage is TRBJ1-5; 10 bases agree with TRBD1. The CDR3 loop spans 15 amino acids. Germline values: CDR1 SGHTS, CDR2 YDEGEE. Germline trimming cut 2 bases from V and 3 bases from J; bases unmatched to any gene: 2.

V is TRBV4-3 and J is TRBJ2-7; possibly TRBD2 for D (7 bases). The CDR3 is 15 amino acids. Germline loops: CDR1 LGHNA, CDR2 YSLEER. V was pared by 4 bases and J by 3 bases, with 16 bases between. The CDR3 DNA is TGCGCCAGCAGCCTAGCGTGGGGAGGGGGCTACGAGCAGTACTTC. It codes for CASSLAWGGGYEQYF.

The CDR3 nucleotides read TGCGCCAGCAGCTTGGACCCTAGCGGGGATACCTACAATGAGCAGTTCTTC. Translation: CASSLDPSGDTYNEQFF. V gene TRBV5-1 combines with J gene TRBJ2-1; 9 positions match TRBD2. This CDR3 comprises 17 residues. Germline lookup yields CDR1 SGHRS and CDR2 YFSETQ. V trimming: 0 bases; J trimming: 2 bases; junction bases outside the gene matches: 6.

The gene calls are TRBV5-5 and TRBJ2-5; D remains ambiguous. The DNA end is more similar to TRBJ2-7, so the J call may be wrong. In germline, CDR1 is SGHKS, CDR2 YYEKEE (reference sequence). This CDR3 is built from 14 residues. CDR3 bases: TGTGCCAGCAGCCAAGAGAGGCCCAACTACGAGCAGTACTTC. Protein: CASSQERPNYEQYF.

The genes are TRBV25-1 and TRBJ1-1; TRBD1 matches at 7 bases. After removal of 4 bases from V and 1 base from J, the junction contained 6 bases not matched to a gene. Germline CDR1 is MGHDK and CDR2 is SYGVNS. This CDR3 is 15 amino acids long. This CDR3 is CASSVLRQGNTEAFF. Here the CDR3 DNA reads TGTGCCAGCAGTGTTTTAAGACAGGGGAACACTGAAGCTTTCTTT.

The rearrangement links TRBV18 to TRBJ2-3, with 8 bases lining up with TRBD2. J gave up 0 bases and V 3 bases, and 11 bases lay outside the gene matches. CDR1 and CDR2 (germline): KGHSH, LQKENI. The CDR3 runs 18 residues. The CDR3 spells CASSPRSQAGVSTDTQYF. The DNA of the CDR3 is TGTGCCAGCTCACCCCGAAGCCAAGCGGGGGTTAGCACAGATACGCAGTATTTT.

The CDR3 DNA reads as TGCGCCAGCAGCGTGGACGGGAACACTGAAGCTTTCTTT. It codes for CASSVDGNTEAFF. The gene calls are TRBV5-1 and TRBJ1-1; D remains ambiguous. V lost 4 bases to trimming and J lost 1 base, with 8 bases between them. Germline assignment: CDR1 SGHRS and CDR2 YFSETQ. CDR3 length: 13 amino acids.

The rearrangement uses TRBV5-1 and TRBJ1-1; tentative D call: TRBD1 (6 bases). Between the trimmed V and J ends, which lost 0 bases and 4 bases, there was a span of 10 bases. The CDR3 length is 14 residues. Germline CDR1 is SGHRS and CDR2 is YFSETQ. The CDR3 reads CASSLGGPGTEAFF. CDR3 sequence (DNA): TGCGCCAGCAGCTTGGGGGGGCCGGGCACTGAAGCTTTCTTT.

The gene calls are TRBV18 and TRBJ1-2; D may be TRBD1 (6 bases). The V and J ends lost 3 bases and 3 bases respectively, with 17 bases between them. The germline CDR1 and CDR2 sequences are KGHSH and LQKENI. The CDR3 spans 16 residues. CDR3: CASSPLGQPLDYGYTF. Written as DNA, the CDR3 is TGTGCCAGCTCACCCTTAGGACAGCCTCTGGACTATGGCTACACCTTC.